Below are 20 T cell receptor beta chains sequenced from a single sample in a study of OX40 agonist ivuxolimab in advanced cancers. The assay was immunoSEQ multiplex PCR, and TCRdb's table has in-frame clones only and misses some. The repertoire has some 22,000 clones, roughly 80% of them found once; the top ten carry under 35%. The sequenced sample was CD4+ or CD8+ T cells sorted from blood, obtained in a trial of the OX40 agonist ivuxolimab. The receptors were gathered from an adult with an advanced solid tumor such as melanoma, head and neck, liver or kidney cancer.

The CDR3 reads CASSPDRPSDEQYF. CDR3 DNA sequence: TGTGCCAGCAGCCCGGACAGACCTAGCGACGAGCAGTACTTC. The V call is TRBV7-2, the J call TRBJ2-7, with D perhaps being TRBD1 or TRBD2 (6 bases each). The germline gives CDR1 SGHTA, CDR2 FQGNSA. The length of the CDR3 is 14 residues. Between the trimmed V and J ends, which lost 5 bases and 5 bases, there was a span of 16 bases. The full variable domain, completed using reference TRBV7-2 and TRBJ2-7, is GAGVSQSPSNKVTEKGKDVELRCDPISGHTALYWYRQSLGQGLEFLIYFQGNSAPDKSGLPSDRFSAERTGGSVSTLTIQRTQQEDSAVYLCASSPDRPSDEQYFGPGTRLTVT.

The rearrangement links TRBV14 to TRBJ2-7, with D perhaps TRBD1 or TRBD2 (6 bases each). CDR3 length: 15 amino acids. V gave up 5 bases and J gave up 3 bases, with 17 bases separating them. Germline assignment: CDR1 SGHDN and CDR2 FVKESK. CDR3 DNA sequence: TGTGCCAGCAGCGGAACAGCAAGGGGGGACTACGAGCAGTACTTC. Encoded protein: CASSGTARGDYEQYF.

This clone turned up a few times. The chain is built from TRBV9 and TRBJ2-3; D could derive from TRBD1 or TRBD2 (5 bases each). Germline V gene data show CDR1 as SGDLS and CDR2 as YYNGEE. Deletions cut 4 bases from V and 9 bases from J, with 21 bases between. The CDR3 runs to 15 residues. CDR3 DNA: TGTGCCAGCAGCTCCAGGCACGGGGCGGGTTGGACGCAGTATTTT. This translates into CASSSRHGAGWTQYF.

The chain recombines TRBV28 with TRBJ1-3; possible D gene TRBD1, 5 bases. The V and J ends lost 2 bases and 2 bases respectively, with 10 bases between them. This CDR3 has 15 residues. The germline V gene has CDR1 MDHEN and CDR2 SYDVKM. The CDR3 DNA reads TGTGCCAGCAGTTTAGGTGGGGGTGCTGGAAACACCATATATTTT. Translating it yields CASSLGGGAGNTIYF.

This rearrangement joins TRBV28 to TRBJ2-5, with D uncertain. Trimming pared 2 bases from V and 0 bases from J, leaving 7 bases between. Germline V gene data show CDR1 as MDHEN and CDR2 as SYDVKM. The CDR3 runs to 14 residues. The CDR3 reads CASSLQADQETQYF. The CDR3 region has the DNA TGTGCCAGCAGTTTACAGGCTGACCAAGAGACCCAGTACTTC.

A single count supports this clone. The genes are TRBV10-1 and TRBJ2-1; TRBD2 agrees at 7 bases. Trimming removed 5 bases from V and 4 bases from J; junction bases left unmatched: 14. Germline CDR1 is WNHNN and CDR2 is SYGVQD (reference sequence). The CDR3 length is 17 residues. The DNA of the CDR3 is TGCGCCAGCAGTAAGCGCCTGAGGCGGGAGATATACAATGAGCAGTTCTTC. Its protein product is CASSKRLRREIYNEQFF.

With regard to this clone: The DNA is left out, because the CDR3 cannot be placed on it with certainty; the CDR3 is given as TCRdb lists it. The CDR3 protein is CASSFGAGNEQFF. The chain uses TRBV27 and TRBJ2-1. Ends included, the CDR3 has 13 residues. Germline CDR1 is MNHEY and CDR2 is SMNVEV (reference sequence).

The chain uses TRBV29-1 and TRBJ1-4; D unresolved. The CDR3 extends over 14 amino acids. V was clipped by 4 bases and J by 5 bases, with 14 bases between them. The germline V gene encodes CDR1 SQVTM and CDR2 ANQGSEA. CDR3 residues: CSVVAGNSNEKLFF. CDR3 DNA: TGCAGCGTTGTGGCGGGCAACAGCAATGAAAAACTGTTTTTT.

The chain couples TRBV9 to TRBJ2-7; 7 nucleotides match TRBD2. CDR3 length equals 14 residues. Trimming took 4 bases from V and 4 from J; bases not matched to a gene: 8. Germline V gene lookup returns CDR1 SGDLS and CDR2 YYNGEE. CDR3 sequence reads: CASSPSGRGYEQYF. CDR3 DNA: TGTGCCAGCAGCCCCTCAGGGAGGGGATACGAGCAGTACTTC.

The CDR3 loop is CASSPTLVQSYEQYF. The CDR3, as DNA: TGTGCCAGCAGCCCCACTCTAGTCCAATCCTACGAGCAGTACTTC. The chain recombines TRBV7-2 with TRBJ2-5, with unresolved D. The tail of the sequence fits TRBJ2-7 better, so the J call may be wrong. This CDR3 contains 15 residues. Germline V gene data show CDR1 as SGHTA and CDR2 as FQGNSA.

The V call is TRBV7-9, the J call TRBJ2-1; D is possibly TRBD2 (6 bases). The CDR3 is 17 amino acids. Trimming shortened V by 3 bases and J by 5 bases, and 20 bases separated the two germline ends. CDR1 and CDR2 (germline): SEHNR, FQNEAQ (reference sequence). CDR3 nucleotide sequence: TGTGCCAGCAGCTTCCCTGGGCCCTCCGGGGAGGACAATGAGCAGTTCTTC. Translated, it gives CASSFPGPSGEDNEQFF.

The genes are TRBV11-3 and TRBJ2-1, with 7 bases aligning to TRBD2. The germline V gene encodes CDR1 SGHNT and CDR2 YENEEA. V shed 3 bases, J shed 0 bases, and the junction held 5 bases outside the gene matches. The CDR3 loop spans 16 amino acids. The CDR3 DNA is TGTGCCAGCAGCTTCCTAGCGGTGAGCTCCTACAATGAGCAGTTCTTC. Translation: CASSFLAVSSYNEQFF.

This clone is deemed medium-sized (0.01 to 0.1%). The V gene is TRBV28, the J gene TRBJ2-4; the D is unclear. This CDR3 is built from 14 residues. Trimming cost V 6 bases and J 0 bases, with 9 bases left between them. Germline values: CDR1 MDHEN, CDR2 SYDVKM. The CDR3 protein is CASSPQLAKNIQYF. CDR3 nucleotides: TGTGCCAGCAGCCCTCAGCTAGCCAAAAACATTCAGTACTTC. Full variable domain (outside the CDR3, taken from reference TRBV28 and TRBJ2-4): DVKVTQSSRYLVKRTGEKVFLECVQDMDHENMFWYRQDPGLGLRLIYFSYDVKMKEKGDIPEGYSVSREKKERFSLILESASTNQTSMYLCASSPQLAKNIQYFGAGTRLSVL.

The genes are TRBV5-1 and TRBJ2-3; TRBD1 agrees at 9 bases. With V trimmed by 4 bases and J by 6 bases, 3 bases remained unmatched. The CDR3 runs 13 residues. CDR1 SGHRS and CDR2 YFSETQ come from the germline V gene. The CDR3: CASSQDRGDTQYF. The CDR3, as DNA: TGCGCCAGCAGCCAGGACAGGGGTGATACGCAGTATTTT. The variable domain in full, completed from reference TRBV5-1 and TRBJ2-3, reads KAGVTQTPRYLIKTRGQQVTLSCSPISGHRSVSWYQQTPGQGLQFLFEYFSETQRNKGNFPGRFSGRQFSNSRSEMNVSTLELGDSALYLCASSQDRGDTQYFGPGTRLTVL.

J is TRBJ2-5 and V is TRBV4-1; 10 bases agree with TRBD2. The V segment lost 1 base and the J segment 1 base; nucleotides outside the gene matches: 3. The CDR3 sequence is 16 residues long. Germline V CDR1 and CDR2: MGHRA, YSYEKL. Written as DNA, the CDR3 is TGCGCCAGCAGCCAAGCGAGCGGGAGGGCCCAAGAGACCCAGTACTTC. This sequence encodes CASSQASGRAQETQYF.

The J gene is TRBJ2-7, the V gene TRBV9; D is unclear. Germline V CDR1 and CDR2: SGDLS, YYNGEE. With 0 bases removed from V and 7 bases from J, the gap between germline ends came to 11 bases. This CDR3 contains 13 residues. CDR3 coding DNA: TGTGCCAGCAGCGTAGACCCCGTGAAGGAGCAGTACTTC. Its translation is CASSVDPVKEQYF.

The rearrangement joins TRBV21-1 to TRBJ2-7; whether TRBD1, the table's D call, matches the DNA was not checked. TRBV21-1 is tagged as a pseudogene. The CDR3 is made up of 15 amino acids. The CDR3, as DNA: TGTGCCAGCAGCAAAGCGAACCAGGGCCTGTACGAGCAGTACTTC. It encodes CASSKANQGLYEQYF.

This CDR3 is CASSPSLAGNINEQFF. CDR3 in DNA: TGCGCCAGCAGCCCTAGCCTAGCGGGAAACATCAATGAGCAGTTCTTC. This chain links TRBV4-1 with TRBJ2-1, with 9 bases aligning to TRBD2. The germline gives CDR1 MGHRA, CDR2 YSYEKL. This CDR3 contains 16 residues. J was trimmed by 6 bases and V by 4 bases; bases with no gene match: 10.

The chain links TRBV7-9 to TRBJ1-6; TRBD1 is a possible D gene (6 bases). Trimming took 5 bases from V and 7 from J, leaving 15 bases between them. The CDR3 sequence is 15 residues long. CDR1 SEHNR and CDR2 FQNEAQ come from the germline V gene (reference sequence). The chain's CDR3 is CASSTQGTLNSPLHF. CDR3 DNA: TGTGCCAGCAGCACCCAGGGGACACTAAATTCACCCCTCCACTTT. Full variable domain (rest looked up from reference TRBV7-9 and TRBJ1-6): DTGVSQNPRHKITKRGQNVTFRCDPISEHNRLYWYRQTLGQGPEFLTYFQNEAQLEKSRLLSDRFSAERPKGSFSTLEIQRTEQGDSAMYLCASSTQGTLNSPLHFGNGTRLTVT.

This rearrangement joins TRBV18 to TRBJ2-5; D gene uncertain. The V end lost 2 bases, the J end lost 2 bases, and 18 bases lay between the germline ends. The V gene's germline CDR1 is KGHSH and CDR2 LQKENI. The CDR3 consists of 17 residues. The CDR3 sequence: CASSPVGSSIRQETQYF. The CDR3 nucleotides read TGTGCCAGCTCACCAGTTGGGTCCTCGATTCGACAAGAGACCCAGTACTTC.